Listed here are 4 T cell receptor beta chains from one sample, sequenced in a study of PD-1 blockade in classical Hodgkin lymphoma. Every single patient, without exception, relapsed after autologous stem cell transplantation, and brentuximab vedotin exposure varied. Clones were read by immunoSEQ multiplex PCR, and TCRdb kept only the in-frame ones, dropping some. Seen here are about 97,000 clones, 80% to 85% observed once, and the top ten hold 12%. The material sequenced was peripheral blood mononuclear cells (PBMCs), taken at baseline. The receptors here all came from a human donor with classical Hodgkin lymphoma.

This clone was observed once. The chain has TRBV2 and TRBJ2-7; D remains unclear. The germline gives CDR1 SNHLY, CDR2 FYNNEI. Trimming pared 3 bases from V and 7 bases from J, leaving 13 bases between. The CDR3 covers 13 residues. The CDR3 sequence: CASSEDLEREQYF. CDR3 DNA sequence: TGTGCCAGCAGTGAGGATCTGGAGAGAGAGCAGTACTTC. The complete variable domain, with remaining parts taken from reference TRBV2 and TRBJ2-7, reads EPEVTQTPSHQVTQMGQEVILRCVPISNHLYFYWYRQILGQKVEFLVSFYNNEISEKSEIFDDQFSVERPDGSNFTLKIRSTKLEDSAMYFCASSEDLEREQYFGPGTRLTVT.

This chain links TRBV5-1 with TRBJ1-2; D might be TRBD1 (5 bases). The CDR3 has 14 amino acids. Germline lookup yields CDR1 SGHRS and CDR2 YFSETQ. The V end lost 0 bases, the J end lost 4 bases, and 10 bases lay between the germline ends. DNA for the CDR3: TGCGCCAGCAGCTTGGACAGGAGAACCTATGGCTACACCTTC. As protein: CASSLDRRTYGYTF.

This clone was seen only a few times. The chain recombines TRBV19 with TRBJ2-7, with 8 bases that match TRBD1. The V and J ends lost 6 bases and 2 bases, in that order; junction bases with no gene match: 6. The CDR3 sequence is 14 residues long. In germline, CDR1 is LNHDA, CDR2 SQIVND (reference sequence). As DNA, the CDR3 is TGTGCCAGTAGCCAGCGGACAGGGACCTACGAGCAGTACTTC. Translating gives CASSQRTGTYEQYF.

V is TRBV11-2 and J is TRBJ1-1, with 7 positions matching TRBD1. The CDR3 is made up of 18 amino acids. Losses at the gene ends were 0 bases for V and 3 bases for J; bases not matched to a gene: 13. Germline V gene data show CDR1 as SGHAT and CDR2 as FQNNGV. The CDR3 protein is CASSLEGGPGQLDTEAFF. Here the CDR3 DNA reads TGTGCCAGCAGCTTAGAGGGGGGACCGGGACAGCTAGACACTGAAGCTTTCTTT.